In this sample, the clone carrying this T cell receptor (beta chain) turned up a few times. Its cognate antigen is unknown. These data originate in a study of beta chain features in type 1 diabetes. Overall study results and limits: Patients' naive, central memory and regulatory TCRB repertoires appeared more alike than those of healthy donors.

Germline assignment: CDR1 LGHNA and CDR2 YSLEER. CDR3 length: 13 residues. V lost 5 bases to trimming and J lost 10 bases; unmatched junction nucleotides: 9. Blood was collected once per donor into heparin, averaging approximately 0.12 L. Sorting based on CD45RO/CCR7/CD25/CD127/CD95/CD27 separated CD4+ naive, central memory, regulatory and stem cell-like memory cells. Populations obtained by sorting all exceeded 95% purity. Expressed TCRB transcripts were sequenced, since all the RNA that had been isolated was reverse transcribed. Sequencing was performed with immunoSEQ multiplex PCR; in TCRdb, only in-frame clones are kept and a portion is missing. The sample holds hundreds of thousands of clones, over 11% seen once.

The sequencing sample was made of naive CD4+ T cells from blood. This receptor was obtained from a young man in good health. The chain recombines TRBV4-3 with TRBJ1-1; 8 nucleotides line up with TRBD1. The CDR3 DNA reads as TGCGCCAGCAGCTCGAGCAGGGGGCGGGGAGCTTTCTTT. It specifies CASSSSRGRGAFF.